These 15 T cell receptor beta chains share one sample of origin, sequenced in a study of cytomegalovirus exposure and HLA in healthy donors. Primers included in the PCR were 60 Vbeta and 13 Jbeta primers. Clones were read by immunoSEQ multiplex PCR, and TCRdb kept only the in-frame ones, dropping some. The data contain 140,000 or so clones, about 85% of them seen just once; the ten biggest clones take up about 2.5%. Specimen: PBMCs. The receptors stem from a boy under 10 years old in good health and CMV-seronegative.

In regard to this clone: The junction departs from the called germline gene at one end, perhaps through a read error. The V and J genes are TRBV7-9 and TRBJ1-6, with no clear D. The CDR3 is made up of 13 amino acids. The germline CDR1 and CDR2 sequences are SEHNR and FQNEAQ (reference sequence). The CDR3 spells CSSSPRLGGPLHF. In DNA form, the CDR3 reads TGTTCCAGCAGCCCCCGGCTTGGCGGACCCCTCCACTTT.

CDR3 loop: CASSQDQGSTYGYTF. The CDR3 DNA follows: TGCGCCAGCAGCCAAGATCAGGGATCGACCTATGGCTACACCTTC. The gene calls are TRBV4-3 and TRBJ1-2; possibly TRBD1 for D (5 bases). The CDR3 length is 15 residues. The V and J ends lost 0 bases and 4 bases respectively, with 12 bases between them. Per germline, CDR1 LGHNA and CDR2 YSLEER.

This chain links TRBV2 with TRBJ2-7; 10 bases line up with TRBD2. V lost 8 bases to trimming and J lost 5 bases; unmatched junction nucleotides: 12. This CDR3 spans 15 amino acids. Germline values: CDR1 SNHLY, CDR2 FYNNEI. The CDR3 protein is CASSGRSGRAHEQYF. CDR3 DNA sequence: TGTGCCAGCTCTGGACGAAGCGGGAGGGCCCACGAGCAGTACTTC. Variable domain in full (rest from reference TRBV2 and TRBJ2-7): EPEVTQTPSHQVTQMGQEVILRCVPISNHLYFYWYRQILGQKVEFLVSFYNNEISEKSEIFDDQFSVERPDGSNFTLKIRSTKLEDSAMYFCASSGRSGRAHEQYFGPGTRLTVT.

The chain uses TRBV4-1 and TRBJ2-1; 7 bases are a match to TRBD2. From germline, CDR1 is MGHRA and CDR2 YSYEKL. CDR3 length equals 14 residues. J gave up 3 bases and V 6 bases, and 5 bases lay outside the gene matches. As DNA, the CDR3 is TGCGCCAGCAGGAAAGAGCGGGGCTACAATGAGCAGTTCTTC. This gives the protein CASRKERGYNEQFF.

V is TRBV6-4 and J is TRBJ2-1; 9 bases map to TRBD2. Losses at the gene ends were 2 bases for V and 4 bases for J; bases not matched to a gene: 3. Germline V CDR1 and CDR2: MRHNA, SNTAGT. The CDR3 is made up of 15 amino acids. The CDR3 here is CASSDGSGRYNEQFF. The CDR3 region has the DNA TGTGCCAGCAGTGACGGCAGCGGGAGGTACAATGAGCAGTTCTTC.

This clone appeared a few times. This sequence joins TRBV28 and TRBJ1-2, with 9 bases identical to TRBD1. The CDR3 sequence is 16 residues long. The germline V gene encodes CDR1 MDHEN and CDR2 SYDVKM. Germline trimming cut 6 bases from V and 4 bases from J; bases unmatched to any gene: 12. The CDR3 coding sequence is TGTGCCAGCAGGCCACGGGGACAGGGTGTAGGCTATGGCTACACCTTC. This codes for CASRPRGQGVGYGYTF.

The chain is built from TRBV7-7 and TRBJ2-5; 11 bases line up with TRBD2. With V trimmed by 4 bases and J by 5 bases, 15 bases remained unmatched. Germline V CDR1 and CDR2: SSHAT, FNYEAQ (reference sequence). CDR3 size: 18 residues. CDR3 sequence reads: CASSSTLAGGTTGETQYF. Here the CDR3 DNA reads TGTGCCAGCAGCTCTACCCTAGCGGGAGGCACAACGGGGGAGACCCAGTACTTC. The full variable domain, in which reference TRBV7-7 and TRBJ2-5 provide the parts outside the CDR3, is GAGVSQSPRYKVTKRGQDVTLRCDPISSHATLYWYQQALGQGPEFLTYFNYEAQPDKSGLPSDRFSAERPEGSISTLTIQRTEQRDSAMYRCASSSTLAGGTTGETQYFGPGTRLLVL.

The rearrangement joins TRBV28 to TRBJ1-1, with 11 bases aligning to TRBD1. The germline CDR1 and CDR2 sequences are MDHEN and SYDVKM. The length of the CDR3 is 18 residues. V dropped 6 bases and J dropped 4; count of bases not matched to a gene: 16. CDR3: CASSRGQGAKRGGTEAFF. CDR3 DNA: TGTGCCAGCAGCCGTGGACAGGGGGCGAAAAGAGGAGGCACTGAAGCTTTCTTT.

This chain links TRBV29-1 with TRBJ2-7; 10 bases map to TRBD1. The CDR3 has 15 amino acids. CDR1 SQVTM and CDR2 ANQGSEA come from the germline V gene. The trim removed 4 bases at V and 4 bases at J, leaving 10 bases unmatched. The CDR3 DNA follows: TGCAGCGTTGCCCGCTCGACAGGGGGCAATTACGAGCAGTACTTC. Amino acid sequence: CSVARSTGGNYEQYF.

The genes are TRBV2 and TRBJ1-5; 9 bases line up with TRBD1. Germline V gene data show CDR1 as SNHLY and CDR2 as FYNNEI. The CDR3 sequence is 17 residues long. The trim removed 4 bases at V and 4 bases at J, leaving 11 bases unmatched. CDR3 sequence reads: CASSVRTGDIGNQPQHF. The CDR3, as DNA: TGTGCCAGCAGTGTCAGGACAGGGGACATAGGTAATCAGCCCCAGCATTTT.

The chain has TRBV11-3 and TRBJ2-1; D perhaps matches TRBD2 (5 bases). The CDR3 loop spans 17 amino acids. Looked up from germline, CDR1 is SGHNT and CDR2 is YENEEA. Trimming left V 4 bases short and J 0 bases short, with 16 bases between. For the CDR3, the DNA is TGTGCCAGCAGCTCCTATCCCAACCGGGACTCCTACAATGAGCAGTTCTTC. Protein product: CASSSYPNRDSYNEQFF.

The chain is built from TRBV10-3 and TRBJ2-2, with D maybe TRBD2 (6 bases). Trimming shortened V by 9 bases and J by 4 bases, and 15 bases separated the two germline ends. CDR3 length equals 14 residues. Germline CDR1 reads ENHRY; CDR2 reads SYGVKD. The CDR3 here is CAIQVDGGTGELFF. CDR3 coding DNA: TGTGCCATACAAGTCGACGGGGGCACCGGGGAGCTGTTTTTT.

DNA for the CDR3: TGCGCCAGCAGCCAAACCAAGTCTGAGTTCTATGGCTACACCTTC. It is translated as CASSQTKSEFYGYTF. The chain has TRBV4-1 and TRBJ1-2, with no clear D. The germline gives CDR1 MGHRA, CDR2 YSYEKL. Deletions cut 2 bases from V and 4 bases from J, with 14 bases between. This CDR3 spans 15 amino acids.

The chain employs TRBV18 and TRBJ1-4; D might be TRBD1 (6 bases). The CDR3 runs to 17 residues. Germline V gives CDR1 KGHSH, CDR2 LQKENI. Trimming pared 6 bases from V and 5 bases from J, leaving 22 bases between. In nucleotides, the CDR3 is TGTGCCAGCTCTCGTAATCCTACGGACAGAATGAATGAAAAACTGTTTTTT. Encoded protein: CASSRNPTDRMNEKLFF.

This sequence joins TRBV28 and TRBJ1-5; 8 positions match TRBD1. The germline CDR1 and CDR2 sequences are MDHEN and SYDVKM. This CDR3 has 17 amino acids. Trimming at V came to 10 bases and at J to 1 base, leaving 15 bases not matched to a gene. The CDR3 region is CATSGQVFTLSNQPQHF. CDR3 coding DNA: TGTGCCACTTCGGGACAGGTCTTTACTCTAAGCAATCAGCCCCAGCATTTT.